The sequence of this T cell receptor (beta chain) was determined in a study of T cell responses to AZD1222 COVID-19 vaccine. The count of this clone is one. Its target is not known. The table came from immunoSEQ multiplex PCR; TCRdb's copy has only in-frame clones and leaves some out. The sample records 150,000 to 200,000 clones, about 90% being singletons. V lost 7 bases and J lost 7, with 11 bases in between. The length of the CDR3 is 13 residues. Germline V gene sequence: CDR1 SGHDN, CDR2 FVKESK. Whole-study results and caveats: Without day 14 samples, only post-peak T cell repertoires were studied. Just a handful of AZD1222 recipients tested seropositive at baseline. White British people made up most donors, females outnumbered males, and clonal diversity was possibly underestimated. Nearly half of spike-specific TCRs reportedly go after variant regions that carry no mutations.

This chain joins TRBV14 and TRBJ1-6; D is possibly TRBD1 (5 bases). This sequence was found in an adult who received the AZD1222 COVID-19 vaccine. Sequences were derived from peripheral blood, sampled 28 days after the second AZD1222 dose. CDR3 in DNA: TGTGCCAGCAACCGGGGGGGGAATTCACCCCTCCACTTT. Amino acid sequence: CASNRGGNSPLHF.